These 26 T cell receptor beta chains were sequenced from one sample in a study of T cells in Graves' hyperthyroidism and ophthalmopathy. It was RNA transcripts that yielded the amplified TCR beta CDR3 regions. The study used the HTBI primer set for a first-round RT-PCR of the TCR CDR3. TCRdb reprocessed the multiplex PCR reads via MiXCR and lists one record per CDR3 protein. The data hold a few hundred thousand distinct CDR3 sequences, with more than 45% observed a single time. The specimen sequenced was peripheral blood or thyroid tissue (not recorded which). These receptors were obtained from a woman aged 18-29 years with Graves' hyperthyroidism.

Only one count was recorded for this clonotype. V usage is TRBV15 and J usage is TRBJ2-5, with 10 bases identical to TRBD2. The V gene's germline CDR1 is LNHNV and CDR2 YYDKDF (reference sequence). Trimming cost V 0 bases and J 4 bases; bases outside gene matches: 8. The CDR3 runs to 17 residues. In DNA, the CDR3 is TGTGCCACCAGCAGAGATCTTGCTAGCGGGAGCGGAGAGACCCAGTACTTC. Protein product: CATSRDLASGSGETQYF. Full variable domain (remainder filled in from reference TRBV15 and TRBJ2-5): DAMVIQNPRYQVTQFGKPVTLSCSQTLNHNVMYWYQQKSSQAPKLLFHYYDKDFNNEADTPDNFQSRRPNTSFCFLDIRSPGLGDTAMYLCATSRDLASGSGETQYFGPGTRLLVL.

This clonotype has at least ten counts. The chain is built from TRBV5-1 and TRBJ1-2; D is unclear. The ends were cut back, 4 bases at V and 2 bases at J, with 9 bases in the middle. The CDR3 spans 13 residues. Germline V lookup: CDR1 SGHRS, CDR2 YFSETQ. The CDR3 here is CASSLKSNYGYTF. CDR3 coding DNA: TGCGCCAGCAGCCTAAAAAGCAACTATGGCTACACCTTC.

Concerning this clonotype: Since a much larger clone is just one base distant, this may be a read error. The rearrangement uses TRBV10-3 and TRBJ1-6; D is uncertain. The CDR3 spans 13 residues. Germline V gene sequence: CDR1 ENHRY, CDR2 SYGVKD. Trimming pared 3 bases from V and 5 bases from J, leaving 5 bases between. The CDR3 sequence is CAISDGDNSPLHF. The CDR3 DNA reads TGTGCCATCAGTGACGGGGATAATTCACCCCTCCACTTT.

V gene TRBV7-9 combines with J gene TRBJ2-5, with TRBD2 matching over 12 bases. V trimming: 5 bases; J trimming: 9 bases; junction bases outside the gene matches: 13. The CDR3 loop spans 16 amino acids. CDR1 is SEHNR, CDR2 FQNEAQ, per germline (reference sequence). The CDR3 region is CASSNPDRLAGEAQYF. In DNA form, the CDR3 reads TGTGCCAGCAGCAACCCTGATAGACTAGCGGGGGAGGCCCAGTACTTC.

This chain uses TRBV27 with TRBJ1-1; possible D gene TRBD1, 5 bases. Deletions cut 8 bases from V and 7 bases from J, with 14 bases between. Germline lookup yields CDR1 MNHEY and CDR2 SMNVEV (reference sequence). CDR3 length: 12 residues. The CDR3 reads CASRNTGVEAFF. The CDR3 DNA reads as TGTGCCAGCCGGAATACAGGAGTTGAAGCTTTCTTT.

This clonotype was picked up many times. V usage is TRBV12-3 or TRBV12-4 and J usage is TRBJ2-5, with 8 bases lining up with TRBD2. Unmatched junction bases numbered 15, after V lost 5 bases and J lost 10 bases. The CDR3 extends over 15 amino acids. The CDR3 spells CASSTTSAPMGDQYF. CDR3 sequence (DNA): TGTGCCAGCAGTACGACTAGCGCGCCCATGGGGGACCAGTACTTC.

J is TRBJ2-3 and V is TRBV6-4; 8 positions match TRBD2. J was trimmed by 4 bases and V by 4 bases; bases with no gene match: 4. The CDR3 has 14 amino acids. Germline lookup yields CDR1 MRHNA and CDR2 SNTAGT. The DNA for the CDR3 is TGTGCCAGCAGTGGTGTAGCGGGATCAGATACGCAGTATTTT. As protein: CASSGVAGSDTQYF.

This clonotype was picked up many times. The chain combines TRBV2 with TRBJ1-5, with 9 bases identical to TRBD1. The CDR3 runs to 15 residues. In germline, CDR1 is SNHLY, CDR2 FYNNEI. The ends lost 6 bases at V and 2 bases at J; junction bases unmatched: 5. The DNA of the CDR3 is TGTGCCAGCAGGACGGGACAGGGTGGCAATCAGCCCCAGCATTTT. As protein: CASRTGQGGNQPQHF.

This clonotype was observed a few times. The chain employs TRBV2 and TRBJ2-2; D not certain. This CDR3 contains 9 residues. CDR1 and CDR2 from the germline V gene are SNHLY and FYNNEI. Here the CDR3 DNA reads TGTGCGAACACCGGGGAGCTGTTTTTT. It specifies CANTGELFF.

The rearrangement joins TRBV7-9 to TRBJ2-7; 8 bases line up with TRBD2. Germline V gene sequence: CDR1 SEHNR, CDR2 FQNEAQ (reference sequence). This CDR3 has 14 amino acids. With V trimmed by 6 bases and J by 3 bases, 7 bases remained unmatched. The DNA for the CDR3 is TGTGCCAGCAGATTCCCCGGGAGGGACTACGAGCAGTACTTC. This sequence encodes CASRFPGRDYEQYF. The full variable domain, with the rest looked up from reference TRBV7-9 and TRBJ2-7, is DTGVSQNPRHKITKRGQNVTFRCDPISEHNRLYWYRQTLGQGPEFLTYFQNEAQLEKSRLLSDRFSAERPKGSFSTLEIQRTEQGDSAMYLCASRFPGRDYEQYFGPGTRLTVT.

This clonotype was picked up many times. The chain uses TRBV5-6 and TRBJ2-7; D may match TRBD1 or TRBD2 (5 bases each). V lost 2 bases to trimming and J lost 6 bases, with 12 bases between them. This CDR3 comprises 13 residues. In germline, CDR1 is SGHDT, CDR2 YYEEEE. The CDR3 DNA sequence: TGTGCCAGCAGCTTCGGGGCGATATCCGAGCAGTACTTC. Translated, it gives CASSFGAISEQYF.

This clonotype was seen at least ten times. The DNA of the CDR3 is TGTGCCAGCAGTGATCGGACAGGGGCCCCCTACGAGCAGTACTTC. Its protein is CASSDRTGAPYEQYF. V gene TRBV6-6 combines with J gene TRBJ2-7; 9 positions match TRBD1. The CDR3 is made up of 15 amino acids. Germline trimming cut 5 bases from V and 2 bases from J; bases unmatched to any gene: 7. CDR1 is MNHNY, CDR2 SVGAGI, per germline (reference sequence).

Concerning this clonotype: This may arise from a read error, as a much more abundant clone is one base away. V and J are TRBV19 and TRBJ1-5, with D hard to call. The CDR3 spans 15 residues. Germline-derived CDR1 and CDR2 are LNHDA and SQIVND (reference sequence). The CDR3 loop is CASSFSDGSNRPQHF. The CDR3 region has the DNA TGTGCCAGTAGTTTCTCGGACGGGAGCAATCGGCCCCAGCATTTT.

The V and J genes are TRBV30 and TRBJ2-7; tentatively, D is TRBD1 or TRBD2 (5 bases each). Germline CDR1 reads GTSNPN; CDR2 reads SVGIG (reference sequence). Trimming removed 3 bases at V and 3 bases at J, with 18 bases between. This CDR3 spans 15 amino acids. This chain's CDR3 is CAWRGKQVGVYEQYF. The CDR3, as DNA: TGTGCCTGGAGGGGGAAACAGGTGGGAGTCTACGAGCAGTACTTC.

The gene calls are TRBV18 and TRBJ1-3; D unclear. V dropped 0 bases and J dropped 0 bases, with 9 bases sitting between them. This CDR3 has 16 amino acids. Germline V gives CDR1 KGHSH, CDR2 LQKENI. The DNA for the CDR3 is TGTGCCAGCTCACCACCGATTAGCTTCTCTGGAAACACCATATATTTT. This translates into CASSPPISFSGNTIYF.

This clonotype was recorded a few times. This chain joins TRBV2 and TRBJ2-2; D is undetermined. CDR1 and CDR2 from the germline V gene are SNHLY and FYNNEI. V was trimmed by 5 bases and J by 3 bases, leaving 4 bases between them. CDR3 length: 12 amino acids. The CDR3 loop is CASSPHTGELFF. The CDR3 nucleotides are TGTGCCAGCAGTCCCCACACCGGGGAGCTGTTTTTT. The full variable domain, its missing parts supplied by reference TRBV2 and TRBJ2-2, is EPEVTQTPSHQVTQMGQEVILRCVPISNHLYFYWYRQILGQKVEFLVSFYNNEISEKSEIFDDQFSVERPDGSNFTLKIRSTKLEDSAMYFCASSPHTGELFFGEGSRLTVL.

This chain connects TRBV7-2 to TRBJ1-2; 7 bases map to TRBD1. The CDR3 contains 16 residues. Trimming removed 2 bases from V and 4 bases from J; junction bases left unmatched: 10. From germline, CDR1 is SGHTA and CDR2 FQGNSA. The CDR3 here is CASSLKVTGSLYGYTF. In nucleotides, the CDR3 is TGTGCCAGCAGCTTAAAGGTGACAGGGTCACTCTATGGCTACACCTTC. The full variable domain, in which reference TRBV7-2 and TRBJ1-2 provide the parts outside the CDR3, is GAGVSQSPSNKVTEKGKDVELRCDPISGHTALYWYRQSLGQGLEFLIYFQGNSAPDKSGLPSDRFSAERTGGSVSTLTIQRTQQEDSAVYLCASSLKVTGSLYGYTFGSGTRLTVV.

This clonotype was seen just once. This chain joins TRBV11-1 and TRBJ1-2, with 8 bases identical to TRBD1. CDR1 and CDR2 (germline): SGHAT, FQDESV (reference sequence). Losses at the gene ends were 4 bases for V and 2 bases for J; bases not matched to a gene: 9. The CDR3 covers 16 residues. The CDR3 here is CASSSRWTGINYGYTF. DNA for the CDR3: TGTGCCAGCAGCTCACGTTGGACAGGGATCAACTATGGCTACACCTTC.

As regards this clonotype: Given a much more abundant clone one base away, this may be a read error. The chain has TRBV7-3 and TRBJ2-2; possibly TRBD1 for D (6 bases). The CDR3 is made up of 17 amino acids. Germline CDR1 and CDR2: SGHTA and FQGTGA. The CDR3 spells CAGSLMSYRVGTGELFF. The CDR3 DNA follows: TGTGCCGGCAGCTTAATGAGCTACAGGGTCGGCACCGGGGAGCTGTTTTTT.

This clonotype occurred many times. The chain is built from TRBV29-1 and TRBJ1-4; 10 bases line up with TRBD1. V dropped 7 bases and J dropped 7; count of bases not matched to a gene: 9. The germline V gene has CDR1 SQVTM and CDR2 ANQGSEA. This CDR3 contains 14 residues. The CDR3 region is CSAGTGVNGEKLFF. The CDR3 DNA reads as TGCAGCGCCGGGACAGGGGTTAATGGTGAAAAACTGTTTTTT.

Ten or more counts support this clonotype. The rearrangement joins TRBV19 to TRBJ2-2; D possibly corresponds to TRBD2 (6 bases). Per the germline V gene, CDR1 is LNHDA and CDR2 is SQIVND (reference sequence). This CDR3 has 18 residues. V was clipped by 5 bases and J by 4 bases, with 23 bases between them. CDR3 loop: CASSVPLPFGGSTGELFF. The DNA for the CDR3 is TGTGCCAGTAGTGTACCCTTACCCTTTGGAGGGAGCACCGGGGAGCTGTTTTTT. Looking up the rest from reference TRBV19 and TRBJ2-2 gives the full variable domain: DGGITQSPKYLFRKEGQNVTLSCEQNLNHDAMYWYRQDPGQGLRLIYYSQIVNDFQKGDIAEGYSVSREKKESFPLTVTSAQKNPTAFYLCASSVPLPFGGSTGELFFGEGSRLTVL.

V gene TRBV12-3 or TRBV12-4 combines with J gene TRBJ2-7; D might be TRBD2 (7 bases). The CDR3 is 16 amino acids. V was pared by 1 base and J by 2 bases, with 15 bases between. CDR3 DNA sequence: TGTGCCAGCAGTTTAGTGGGGGGGCTAGCGGCCTACGAGCAGTACTTC. Translated, it gives CASSLVGGLAAYEQYF.

The table lists this clonotype with many counts. V is TRBV25-1 and J is TRBJ2-2; unclear D gene. In germline, CDR1 is MGHDK, CDR2 SYGVNS. This CDR3 has 15 amino acids. The germline V and J ends were trimmed by 1 base and 2 bases, with 8 bases remaining between them. The CDR3 DNA reads TGTGCCAGCAGTGAATGGGCTTCTAACACCGGGGAGCTGTTTTTT. It yields the protein CASSEWASNTGELFF.

With regard to this clonotype: An end of the junction does not agree with germline; a read error may underlie this. V is TRBV29-1 and J is TRBJ1-1, with TRBD1 identical over 9 bases. Germline CDR1 is SQVTM and CDR2 is ANQGSEA. This CDR3 is built from 12 residues. The CDR3 loop is CSVAPQGAGTLF. The CDR3, as DNA: TGCAGCGTTGCCCCACAGGGGGCCGGGACACTCTTT.

The chain uses TRBV7-3 and TRBJ2-5, with D possibly TRBD1 on 6 matching bases. The V gene lost 7 bases and the J gene lost 2 bases, with 14 bases spanning the gap. The CDR3 spans 14 residues. Germline-derived CDR1 and CDR2 are SGHTA and FQGTGA. CDR3 in DNA: TGTGCCAGCAACCATTCAGGGGTACAAGAGACCCAGTACTTC. Amino acid sequence: CASNHSGVQETQYF.

This clonotype was detected ten times or more. The V gene is TRBV20-1, the J gene TRBJ2-7; D not resolved. This CDR3 contains 13 residues. Germline V gene sequence: CDR1 DFQATT, CDR2 SNEGSKA (reference sequence). Between the trimmed V and J ends, which lost 2 bases and 3 bases, there was a span of 11 bases. CDR3 protein: CSARTHLGYEQYF. The DNA of the CDR3 is TGCAGTGCTAGAACCCATTTGGGCTACGAGCAGTACTTC.